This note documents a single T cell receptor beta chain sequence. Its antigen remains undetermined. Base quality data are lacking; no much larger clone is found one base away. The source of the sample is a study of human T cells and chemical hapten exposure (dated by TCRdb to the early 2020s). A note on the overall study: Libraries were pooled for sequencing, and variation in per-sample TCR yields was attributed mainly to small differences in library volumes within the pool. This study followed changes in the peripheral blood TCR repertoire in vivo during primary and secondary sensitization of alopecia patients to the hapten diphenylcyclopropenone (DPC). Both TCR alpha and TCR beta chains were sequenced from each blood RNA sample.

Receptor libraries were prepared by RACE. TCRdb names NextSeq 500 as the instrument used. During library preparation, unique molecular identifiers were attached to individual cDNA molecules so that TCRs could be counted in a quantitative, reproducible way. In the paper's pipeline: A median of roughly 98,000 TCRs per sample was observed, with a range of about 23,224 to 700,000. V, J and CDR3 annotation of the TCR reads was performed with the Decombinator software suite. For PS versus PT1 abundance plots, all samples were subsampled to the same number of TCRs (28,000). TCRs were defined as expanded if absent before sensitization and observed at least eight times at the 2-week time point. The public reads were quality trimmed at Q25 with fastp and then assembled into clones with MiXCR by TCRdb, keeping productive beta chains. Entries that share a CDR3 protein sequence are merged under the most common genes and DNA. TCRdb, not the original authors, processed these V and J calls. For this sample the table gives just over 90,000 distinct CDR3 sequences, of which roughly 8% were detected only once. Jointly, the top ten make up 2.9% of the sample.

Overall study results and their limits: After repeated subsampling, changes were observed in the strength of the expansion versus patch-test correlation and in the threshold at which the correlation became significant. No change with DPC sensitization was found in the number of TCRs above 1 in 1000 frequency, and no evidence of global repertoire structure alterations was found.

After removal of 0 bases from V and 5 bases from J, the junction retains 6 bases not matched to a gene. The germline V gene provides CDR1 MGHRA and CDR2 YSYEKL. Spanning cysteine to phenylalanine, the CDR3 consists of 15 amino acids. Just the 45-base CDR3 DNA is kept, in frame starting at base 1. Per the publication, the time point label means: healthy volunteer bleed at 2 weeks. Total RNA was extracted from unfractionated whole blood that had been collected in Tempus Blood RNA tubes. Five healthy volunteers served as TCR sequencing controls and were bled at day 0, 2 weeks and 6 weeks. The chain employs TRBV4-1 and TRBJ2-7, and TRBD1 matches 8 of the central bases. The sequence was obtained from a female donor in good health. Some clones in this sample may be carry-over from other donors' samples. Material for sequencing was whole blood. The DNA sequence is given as TGCGCCAGCAGCCAAGATACCCAGGGGGCGAACGAGCAGTACTTC. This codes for CASSQDTQGANEQYF.